What follows are 20 T cell receptor beta chains derived from one specimen sequenced in a study of T cell repertoires in cytomegalovirus infection. TCRdb itself ran the reads through MiXCR, one entry per CDR3 protein. The table shows 400,000 to 600,000 distinct CDR3 sequences, with about 44% occurring only once. Their specific antigens are unknown. The sequences come from cultured PBMCs, collected from culture after CMV antigen stimulation. The origin of the receptors is a human donor in good health (CMV status not recorded). Some clones in this sample may be carry-over from other donors' samples.

J is TRBJ2-5 and V is TRBV15; 7 bases fit TRBD1. This CDR3 is 14 amino acids long. V was pared by 5 bases and J by 2 bases, with 5 bases of the junction left unmatched. Germline assignment: CDR1 LNHNV and CDR2 YYDKDF (reference sequence). The CDR3 DNA reads as TGTGCCACCAGCGGACCGGGACAGCAAGAGACCCAGTACTTC. Protein sequence: CATSGPGQQETQYF.

The chain has TRBV11-3 and TRBJ2-7; the D gene is possibly TRBD2 (6 bases). The CDR3 runs to 17 residues. Germline CDR1 reads SGHNT; CDR2 reads YENEEA. V dropped 5 bases and J dropped 2 bases, with 22 bases sitting between them. The CDR3 here is CASSGRLVRPLPYEQYF. The CDR3 nucleotides read TGTGCCAGCAGCGGAAGACTAGTTCGACCCCTCCCCTACGAGCAGTACTTC.

The J gene is TRBJ2-7, the V gene TRBV5-4, with TRBD2 identical over 9 bases. V lost 4 bases and J lost 1; bases outside the gene matches: 6. Per germline, CDR1 SGHNT and CDR2 YYREEE (reference sequence). The CDR3 has 15 residues. The CDR3 coding sequence is TGTGCCAGCAGCAAGAATAGCGGGAGATCCTACGAGCAGTACTTC. Its translation: CASSKNSGRSYEQYF.

This chain links TRBV6-6 with TRBJ2-3; either TRBD1 or TRBD2 may supply D (5 bases each). The CDR3 is 15 amino acids. Deletions cut 6 bases from V and 0 bases from J, with 13 bases between. Germline-derived CDR1 and CDR2 are MNHNY and SVGAGI (reference sequence). CDR3 in amino acids: CASRGPDSSTDTQYF. The CDR3 region has the DNA TGTGCCAGCAGGGGGCCGGACTCTAGCACAGATACGCAGTATTTT.

The rearrangement uses TRBV6-2 or TRBV6-3 and TRBJ2-7; TRBD2 aligns across 11 bases. The CDR3 has 15 residues. The V gene end was trimmed by 10 bases and the J gene end by 1 base; junction bases not matched to a gene: 9. CDR1 and CDR2 (germline): MNHEY, SVGEGT. CDR3: CAITKGLAGSYEQYF. CDR3 DNA sequence: TGTGCCATCACCAAAGGACTAGCGGGTTCCTACGAGCAGTACTTC.

This chain connects TRBV20-1 to TRBJ2-2, with D tentatively TRBD1 (6 bases). Germline-derived CDR1 and CDR2 are DFQATT and SNEGSKA (reference sequence). The ends were cut back, 6 bases at V and 6 bases at J, with 20 bases in the middle. This CDR3 contains 15 residues. CDR3 in DNA: TGCAGTGCCCTACGGACAGCCTCAGGGGCCGGGGAGCTGTTTTTT. It codes for CSALRTASGAGELFF.

V is TRBV10-3 and J is TRBJ1-2; TRBD1 matches 10 bases. V gave up 10 bases and J gave up 6 bases; unmatched junction bases: 8. Germline V CDR1 and CDR2: ENHRY, SYGVKD. This CDR3 is 13 amino acids long. In nucleotides, the CDR3 is TGTGCCACCACCCGGGACAGGGGCGATGGCTACACCTTC. Amino acids: CATTRDRGDGYTF.

The chain joins TRBV6-6 to TRBJ2-1; 9 nucleotides agree with TRBD2. Losses at the gene ends were 8 bases for V and 5 bases for J; bases not matched to a gene: 13. Germline V lookup: CDR1 MNHNY, CDR2 SVGAGI (reference sequence). This CDR3 has 16 residues. CDR3 bases: TGTGCCAGCCGGCTTCGCGGGGGGGCCTGGAACAATGAGCAGTTCTTC. It codes for CASRLRGGAWNNEQFF.

The chain joins TRBV10-3 to TRBJ2-2, with D tentatively TRBD1 (5 bases). Deletions cut 8 bases from V and 4 bases from J, with 11 bases between. Germline values: CDR1 ENHRY, CDR2 SYGVKD. The CDR3 totals 13 residues. In DNA, the CDR3 is TGTGCCATCTCTCCAGGGCCCACCGGGGAGCTGTTTTTT. Its translation: CAISPGPTGELFF.

This chain connects TRBV5-6 to TRBJ2-3; 7 nucleotides line up with TRBD2. In germline, CDR1 is SGHDT, CDR2 YYEEEE. Losses at the gene ends were 3 bases for V and 14 bases for J; bases not matched to a gene: 6. CDR3 length: 11 residues. CDR3 amino acids: CASSSQRERYF. Written as DNA, the CDR3 is TGTGCCAGCAGCTCTCAGCGGGAAAGGTATTTT.

CDR3 bases: TGCAGCGTTGAGGGCAGGGGGGAATCTGACACTGAAGCTTTCTTT. This codes for CSVEGRGESDTEAFF. The rearrangement uses TRBV29-1 and TRBJ1-1; TRBD1 agrees at 7 bases. The CDR3 runs 15 residues. Germline trimming cut 3 bases from V and 3 bases from J; bases unmatched to any gene: 10. CDR1 is SQVTM, CDR2 ANQGSEA, per germline.

This rearrangement joins TRBV7-8 to TRBJ1-6, with 8 bases that match TRBD1. This CDR3 has 16 amino acids. V gave up 4 bases and J gave up 6 bases; unmatched junction bases: 8. Germline V gives CDR1 SGHVS, CDR2 FQNEAQ. The CDR3 sequence: CASSSKRTGSNSPLHF. The DNA of the CDR3 is TGTGCCAGCAGCTCCAAAAGGACAGGGAGTAATTCACCCCTCCACTTT.

This sequence joins TRBV4-1 and TRBJ1-2, with D unresolved. Trimming shortened V by 0 bases and J by 4 bases, and 6 bases separated the two germline ends. The CDR3 extends over 13 amino acids. The germline V gene encodes CDR1 MGHRA and CDR2 YSYEKL. The CDR3 loop is CASSQDNSYGYTF. The DNA for the CDR3 is TGCGCCAGCAGCCAAGATAACAGCTATGGCTACACCTTC.

The chain couples TRBV25-1 to TRBJ2-1, with 7 bases that match TRBD1. Trimming cost V 3 bases and J 9 bases; bases outside gene matches: 14. This CDR3 comprises 16 residues. Germline assignment: CDR1 MGHDK and CDR2 SYGVNS. CDR3 DNA: TGTGCCAGCAGTGATCCGACACATAGAGGGGGCGGTGAGCAGTTCTTC. Residues: CASSDPTHRGGGEQFF.

This chain joins TRBV11-2 and TRBJ2-7; 7 positions match TRBD2. The CDR3 is 13 amino acids. Unmatched junction bases numbered 2, after V lost 5 bases and J lost 1 base. Germline lookup yields CDR1 SGHAT and CDR2 FQNNGV. The CDR3 is CASSRDYSYEQYF. The CDR3 nucleotides read TGTGCCAGCAGCCGGGACTATTCCTACGAGCAGTACTTC.

This CDR3 is CASSPRAESNEQYF. CDR3 in DNA: TGTGCCAGTAGCCCGCGAGCGGAGTCGAACGAGCAGTACTTC. The chain joins TRBV19 to TRBJ2-7, with D tentatively TRBD2 (5 bases). V was pared by 6 bases and J by 5 bases, with 17 bases between. The CDR3 runs to 14 residues. The germline V gene encodes CDR1 LNHDA and CDR2 SQIVND (reference sequence).

This clonotype has more than one count but fewer than ten. The chain links TRBV12-3 or TRBV12-4 to TRBJ2-2, with 7 bases matching TRBD2. Trimming took 5 bases from V and 5 from J; bases not matched to a gene: 8. The CDR3 has 15 amino acids. The CDR3 coding sequence is TGTGCCAGCAGTCCTTCTCCGGGAGGAACCGGGGAGCTGTTTTTT. This encodes CASSPSPGGTGELFF.

The rearrangement joins TRBV5-1 to TRBJ2-7, with a possible D match to TRBD2 (6 bases). V was cut by 0 bases and J by 1 base, with 20 bases left in between. Germline CDR1 SGHRS, CDR2 YFSETQ. This CDR3 comprises 18 residues. This CDR3 is CASSLVFGTGDGSYEQYF. For the CDR3, the DNA is TGCGCCAGCAGCTTGGTGTTCGGGACTGGGGACGGTTCCTACGAGCAGTACTTC. Filled out from reference TRBV5-1 and TRBJ2-7, the complete variable domain reads KAGVTQTPRYLIKTRGQQVTLSCSPISGHRSVSWYQQTPGQGLQFLFEYFSETQRNKGNFPGRFSGRQFSNSRSEMNVSTLELGDSALYLCASSLVFGTGDGSYEQYFGPGTRLTVT.

This rearrangement joins TRBV27 to TRBJ1-2, with TRBD1 as a possible D gene (6 bases). Per germline, CDR1 MNHEY and CDR2 SMNVEV (reference sequence). The CDR3 covers 14 residues. V dropped 5 bases and J dropped 8 bases, with 18 bases sitting between them. DNA for the CDR3: TGTGCCAGCAGTAAAAGGACAGAGGTGAAGGGCTACACCTTC. Residues: CASSKRTEVKGYTF.

V gene TRBV7-8 combines with J gene TRBJ2-7; maybe TRBD2 (5 bases). CDR1 and CDR2 (germline): SGHVS, FQNEAQ. The V end was cut by 5 bases, the J end by 5 bases, with 19 bases between. The CDR3 contains 15 residues. The CDR3 loop is CASSPEGATMNEQYF. Written as DNA, the CDR3 is TGTGCCAGCAGCCCCGAGGGAGCGACGATGAACGAGCAGTACTTC.